Below, 32 T cell receptor beta chains from the same sample are listed, as sequenced in a study of T-cell reconstitution after alpha-beta-depleted transplantation in children. TCRbeta library preparation incorporated unique molecular identifiers. TCRdb ran MiXCR on the PCR reads and lists one entry per CDR3 protein. The table has 200,000 to 300,000 distinct CDR3 sequences, 12% seen once. Specimen: PBMCs from the stem cell graft donor, collected from the stem cell graft. Every receptor here comes from a human donor who donated a stem cell graft to a child with acute lymphoblastic leukemia.

The chain carries TRBV19 and TRBJ1-5, with D perhaps TRBD1 (6 bases). Germline V CDR1 and CDR2: LNHDA, SQIVND (reference sequence). The V gene lost 7 bases and the J gene lost 10 bases, with 20 bases spanning the gap. CDR3 length equals 14 residues. CDR3 region: CASNEGGPVEPQHF. CDR3 in DNA: TGTGCCAGTAATGAAGGGGGGCCCGTTGAACCCCAGCATTTT.

This clonotype was seen repeatedly, ten times or more. The chain links TRBV5-6 to TRBJ2-5; the D call may be TRBD1 or TRBD2 (5 bases each). CDR1 and CDR2 from the germline V gene are SGHDT and YYEEEE. The CDR3 has 14 residues. V lost 0 bases to trimming and J lost 2 bases, with 8 bases between them. The DNA of the CDR3 is TGTGCCAGCAGCTTGGAGCGGACACAAGAGACCCAGTACTTC. It yields the protein CASSLERTQETQYF.

This clonotype was recorded at least ten times. V and J are TRBV11-2 and TRBJ2-2; D is possibly TRBD2 (6 bases). The CDR3 loop spans 13 amino acids. Trimming took off 5 bases at V and 6 bases at J, with 10 bases between the two ends. The germline gives CDR1 SGHAT, CDR2 FQNNGV. The CDR3 spells CASSLGGAGELFF. The CDR3 DNA reads TGTGCCAGCAGCCTAGGAGGGGCCGGGGAGCTGTTTTTT.

This clonotype was seen repeatedly, ten times or more. This rearrangement joins TRBV20-1 to TRBJ2-1; 11 nucleotides match TRBD1. Unmatched junction bases numbered 7, after V lost 6 bases and J lost 6 bases. The CDR3 spans 14 residues. CDR1 and CDR2 (germline): DFQATT, SNEGSKA (reference sequence). The CDR3 DNA reads TGCAGTGCAGGCCGAGGACAGGGGGCCAATGAGCAGTTCTTC. Its translation is CSAGRGQGANEQFF.

The table lists this clonotype with many counts. The rearrangement uses TRBV10-2 and TRBJ2-7; possibly TRBD1 or TRBD2 for D (5 bases each). Deletions cut 5 bases from V and 4 bases from J, with 9 bases between. Germline V gives CDR1 WSHSY, CDR2 SAAADI. The CDR3 is made up of 12 amino acids. CDR3 region: CASSWGFYEQYF. The DNA of the CDR3 is TGCGCCAGCAGTTGGGGGTTTTACGAGCAGTACTTC.

Comments on this clonotype: A single base separates this from a much larger clone, so it may be a read error. This chain joins TRBV28 and TRBJ2-2; D gene uncertain. Germline lookup yields CDR1 MDHEN and CDR2 SYDVKM. V dropped 7 bases and J dropped 10 bases, with 7 bases sitting between them. The CDR3 consists of 10 residues. CDR3: CASTPEELFF. CDR3 nucleotide sequence: TGTGCCAGCACACCCGAGGAGCTGTTTTTT.

For this clonotype: Given a much more abundant clone one base away, this may be a read error. The rearrangement uses TRBV6-2 or TRBV6-3 and TRBJ1-5, with D unresolved. Germline values: CDR1 MNHEY, CDR2 SVGEGT. This CDR3 is 13 amino acids long. V lost 7 bases and J 2 bases, leaving 9 bases between the germline ends. The CDR3 sequence: CASNDGGNQPQHF. CDR3 bases: TGTGCCAGCAACGACGGCGGCAATCAGCCCCAGCATTTT.

There are many counts of this clonotype. This chain links TRBV7-6 with TRBJ2-7; D gene uncertain. The CDR3 loop spans 13 amino acids. Trimming pared 5 bases from V and 5 bases from J, leaving 13 bases between. In germline, CDR1 is SGHVS, CDR2 FNYEAQ. The CDR3 DNA reads as TGTGCCAGCAGCGCGGAACTTCCGCACGAGCAGTACTTC. This encodes CASSAELPHEQYF.

The rearrangement uses TRBV29-1 and TRBJ1-1; weak D call: TRBD1 (6 bases). V lost 4 bases to trimming and J lost 8 bases, with 14 bases between them. The CDR3 length is 12 residues. Germline V CDR1 and CDR2: SQVTM, ANQGSEA. CDR3 residues: CSVVTGQAEAFF. As DNA, the CDR3 is TGCAGCGTTGTAACAGGGCAAGCCGAAGCTTTCTTT.

There are many counts of this clonotype. The V gene is TRBV20-1, the J gene TRBJ2-5, with D hard to call. The germline V and J ends were trimmed by 2 bases and 5 bases, with 6 bases remaining between them. Per the germline V gene, CDR1 is DFQATT and CDR2 is SNEGSKA (reference sequence). The CDR3 contains 11 residues. The DNA for the CDR3 is TGCAGTGCTAGACTACAGGAGACCCAGTACTTC. It specifies CSARLQETQYF.

The table lists this clonotype with a few counts. V is TRBV14 and J is TRBJ2-3; 7 bases line up with TRBD2. In germline, CDR1 is SGHDN, CDR2 FVKESK. With V trimmed by 0 bases and J by 5 bases, 8 bases remained unmatched. The CDR3 spans 16 residues. The CDR3 DNA reads as TGTGCCAGCAGCCAAGATTTAGGCGGGAGCGGAGATACGCAGTATTTT. Its translation is CASSQDLGGSGDTQYF. Full variable domain (outside the CDR3, taken from reference TRBV14 and TRBJ2-3): EAGVTQFPSHSVIEKGQTVTLRCDPISGHDNLYWYRRVMGKEIKFLLHFVKESKQDESGMPNNRFLAERTGGTYSTLKVQPAELEDSGVYFCASSQDLGGSGDTQYFGPGTRLTVL.

The V call is TRBV19, the J call TRBJ1-2; D possibly corresponds to TRBD1 (6 bases). Germline CDR1 is LNHDA and CDR2 is SQIVND (reference sequence). The V end lost 3 bases, the J end lost 6 bases, and 11 bases lay between the germline ends. The CDR3 is made up of 13 amino acids. The CDR3 loop is CASSIGTPNGYTF. Here the CDR3 DNA reads TGTGCCAGTAGTATTGGGACACCAAATGGCTACACCTTC.

The chain joins TRBV18 to TRBJ2-3; D might be TRBD2 (5 bases). The CDR3 covers 15 residues. In germline, CDR1 is KGHSH, CDR2 LQKENI. V lost 1 base to trimming and J lost 3 bases, with 11 bases between them. The CDR3 protein is CASSPQAGATDTQYF. The CDR3 DNA sequence: TGTGCCAGCTCACCACAGGCGGGTGCAACAGATACGCAGTATTTT.

This clonotype was detected ten times or more. The chain recombines TRBV3-1 with TRBJ2-1; D not resolved. This CDR3 is 13 amino acids long. The germline V gene encodes CDR1 LGHDT and CDR2 YNNKEL (reference sequence). V dropped 1 base and J dropped 6 bases, with 7 bases sitting between them. The DNA for the CDR3 is TGTGCCAGCAGCCAAGGGGTTTTCAATGAGCAGTTCTTC. It encodes CASSQGVFNEQFF.

Many counts were recorded for this clonotype. The rearrangement joins TRBV5-1 to TRBJ2-3, with a tentative D call TRBD2 (6 bases). This CDR3 spans 15 amino acids. The germline CDR1 and CDR2 sequences are SGHRS and YFSETQ. The V end lost 0 bases, the J end lost 6 bases, and 14 bases lay between the germline ends. The CDR3 coding sequence is TGCGCCAGCAGCTTGGTTGGTAGCGGCGGGGATACGCAGTATTTT. Translation gives CASSLVGSGGDTQYF.

This clonotype came up many times. The rearrangement links TRBV12-3 or TRBV12-4 to TRBJ2-6, with D unresolved. The CDR3 runs to 15 residues. V was cut by 3 bases and J by 6 bases, with 12 bases left in between. This chain's CDR3 is CASSFNLLEANVLTF. The CDR3, as DNA: TGTGCCAGCAGTTTTAATCTCCTCGAGGCCAACGTCCTGACTTTC.

This clonotype was counted at least ten times. The CDR3 protein is CASSGSRANVLTF. Written as DNA, the CDR3 is TGTGCCAGCAGCGGCTCACGGGCCAACGTCCTGACTTTC. V and J are TRBV9 and TRBJ2-6; no reliable D call. V lost 3 bases, J lost 5 bases, and 6 bases lay in between. Germline V gene data show CDR1 as SGDLS and CDR2 as YYNGEE. This CDR3 is 13 amino acids long.

This clonotype was counted between two and nine times. This chain uses TRBV19 with TRBJ2-2; possible D gene TRBD2, 5 bases. Trimming took 9 bases from V and 15 from J, leaving 26 bases between them. The CDR3 loop spans 14 amino acids. Germline CDR1 and CDR2: LNHDA and SQIVND (reference sequence). In DNA, the CDR3 is TGTGCCAGCAAGGGAGAAACTCCCCCGGGGAAGGTGTTTTTT. This encodes CASKGETPPGKVFF.

This clonotype was picked up many times. This chain uses TRBV6-1 with TRBJ1-6; TRBD1 is a possible D gene (6 bases). This CDR3 comprises 18 residues. V lost 7 bases and J 5 bases, leaving 24 bases between the germline ends. The germline gives CDR1 MNHNS, CDR2 SASEGT. CDR3 sequence (DNA): TGTGCCAGCATCCTAGGTATCCTCGCAGGGGCAAATAATTCACCCCTCCACTTT. Residues: CASILGILAGANNSPLHF.

This CDR3 is CASSPSRGLITYEQYF. CDR3 coding DNA: TGTGCCAGCAGTCCCAGCAGGGGGCTAATAACCTACGAGCAGTACTTC. This rearrangement joins TRBV27 to TRBJ2-7; 8 bases fit TRBD1. With 5 bases clipped from V and 2 bases from J, the junction kept 11 bases outside the gene matches. Germline V lookup: CDR1 MNHEY, CDR2 SMNVEV (reference sequence). The length of the CDR3 is 16 residues.

This clonotype is a singleton in its sample. The rearrangement links TRBV30 to TRBJ2-7; possible D gene TRBD1, 5 bases. Deletions cut 2 bases from V and 6 bases from J, with 8 bases between. Looked up from germline, CDR1 is GTSNPN and CDR2 is SVGIG (reference sequence). The CDR3 contains 11 residues. The CDR3 loop is CAWSIQAEQYF. For the CDR3, the DNA is TGTGCCTGGAGTATACAGGCCGAGCAGTACTTC. Complete variable domain (other parts from reference TRBV30 and TRBJ2-7): SQTIHQWPATLVQPVGSPLSLECTVEGTSNPNLYWYRQAAGRGLQLLFYSVGIGQISSEVPQNLSASRPQDRQFILSSKKLLLSDSGFYLCAWSIQAEQYFGPGTRLTVT.

This clonotype has at least ten counts. This chain connects TRBV29-1 to TRBJ2-1; no definite D call. The V gene's germline CDR1 is SQVTM and CDR2 ANQGSEA. The CDR3 is 10 amino acids. Between the trimmed V and J ends, which lost 7 bases and 7 bases, there was a span of 8 bases. In DNA form, the CDR3 reads TGCAGCGCCCAAGTAAATGAGCAGTTCTTC. Translating it yields CSAQVNEQFF.

This clonotype showed up many times. The chain uses TRBV5-1 and TRBJ1-1; D is unclear. The CDR3 is 14 residues long. Germline CDR1 reads SGHRS; CDR2 reads YFSETQ. The V and J ends lost 0 bases and 1 base respectively, with 7 bases between them. As DNA, the CDR3 is TGCGCCAGCAGCTTGGAGGTCAGGAACACTGAAGCTTTCTTT. Translation: CASSLEVRNTEAFF.

Many counts were recorded for this clonotype. The V gene is TRBV4-3, the J gene TRBJ1-6; D possibly corresponds to TRBD1 (5 bases). CDR1 and CDR2 from the germline V gene are LGHNA and YSLEER. CDR3 length equals 19 residues. V lost 1 base and J lost 0, with 16 bases in between. Written as DNA, the CDR3 is TGCGCCAGCAGCCAAGCTGGAACAGGACTCCGCTCCTATAATTCACCCCTCCACTTT. Amino acid sequence: CASSQAGTGLRSYNSPLHF.

This clonotype has at least ten counts. The gene calls are TRBV30 and TRBJ1-6; 9 bases line up with TRBD1. Trimming took 3 bases from V and 8 from J; bases not matched to a gene: 2. Germline V gene data show CDR1 as GTSNPN and CDR2 as SVGIG (reference sequence). CDR3 size: 13 residues. CDR3 nucleotide sequence: TGTGCCTGGAGCAGGGACAGGGATTCACCCCTCCACTTT. This codes for CAWSRDRDSPLHF.

This clonotype has just a few counts. This rearrangement joins TRBV30 to TRBJ1-6; TRBD1 agrees at 7 bases. CDR3 size: 12 residues. J lost 11 bases, V lost 3 bases, and 4 bases had no gene match. Germline V gene sequence: CDR1 GTSNPN, CDR2 SVGIG (reference sequence). The CDR3 loop is CAWRQGIPPLHF. CDR3 DNA sequence: TGTGCCTGGAGACAGGGGATTCCACCCCTCCACTTT.

This clonotype was observed at least ten times. The rearrangement uses TRBV20-1 and TRBJ2-7, with D possibly being TRBD2 (6 bases). The germline V and J ends were trimmed by 5 bases and 0 bases, with 20 bases remaining between them. The V gene's germline CDR1 is DFQATT and CDR2 SNEGSKA (reference sequence). The CDR3 totals 16 residues. In DNA form, the CDR3 reads TGCAGTGCTTCCTTTGGGACTGTCTCCAGCTCCTACGAGCAGTACTTC. The encoded protein is CSASFGTVSSSYEQYF.

This rearrangement joins TRBV18 to TRBJ1-5; D perhaps matches TRBD1 (5 bases). CDR1 is KGHSH and CDR2 is LQKENI in the germline V gene. CDR3 size: 14 residues. Trimming stripped 1 base from V and 4 bases from J, with 8 bases between. The CDR3 is CASSPRAGNQPQHF. The DNA of the CDR3 is TGTGCCAGCTCACCACGGGCAGGGAATCAGCCCCAGCATTTT.

This clonotype was found many times. CDR3 sequence reads: CASSAGQVGEQYF. The CDR3 DNA sequence: TGTGCCAGCAGTGCGGGACAGGTCGGCGAGCAGTACTTC. This chain links TRBV28 with TRBJ2-7; TRBD1 agrees at 8 bases. The germline V gene encodes CDR1 MDHEN and CDR2 SYDVKM. The junction had 6 bases not matched to a gene; V was cut back by 5 bases and J by 6 bases. The CDR3 is made up of 13 amino acids.

There are many counts of this clonotype. The V gene is TRBV10-3, the J gene TRBJ2-7, with 7 positions matching TRBD1. CDR3 length: 14 amino acids. V dropped 3 bases and J dropped 0; count of bases not matched to a gene: 2. The germline gives CDR1 ENHRY, CDR2 SYGVKD. CDR3 sequence reads: CAISERDSSYEQYF. In DNA, the CDR3 is TGTGCCATCAGTGAACGGGACAGCTCCTACGAGCAGTACTTC.

This clonotype was picked up many times. The V gene is TRBV7-2, the J gene TRBJ1-2; D uncertain. CDR1 is SGHTA and CDR2 is FQGNSA in the germline V gene. Trimming stripped 3 bases from V and 8 bases from J, with 13 bases between. The CDR3 is made up of 13 amino acids. Written as DNA, the CDR3 is TGTGCCAGCAGCTTGGGCCCCACTGGGGGCTACACCTTC. Residues: CASSLGPTGGYTF.

Many counts were recorded for this clonotype. The V call is TRBV3-1, the J call TRBJ1-5; D gene uncertain. There are 15 residues in the CDR3. CDR1 and CDR2 from the germline V gene are LGHDT and YNNKEL (reference sequence). The V gene lost 2 bases and the J gene lost 0 bases, with 8 bases spanning the gap. The CDR3 DNA follows: TGTGCCAGCAGCCAACAGCCCCTTAGCAATCAGCCCCAGCATTTT. It codes for CASSQQPLSNQPQHF.